This T cell receptor (beta chain) was sequenced in a study of shared clonotypes between healthy human individuals. Findings of the study overall: Rarefaction demonstrated incomplete sorted-subset sequencing despite large depth. Generation probabilities of non-shared clonotypes were lower (relative to those shared by all four donors).

This clone was picked up one time. Its specificity is not known. Healthy HIV-negative adults without recent acute infections or vaccinations served as donors. Genomic DNA of every subset was divided equally among multiple immunoSEQ plates. The table came from immunoSEQ multiplex PCR; TCRdb's copy has only in-frame clones and leaves some out. The sample lists under 2,500,000 clones; about 94% were seen once. The receptor was isolated from a man aged 18 to 30 in good health. The sample consisted of naive CD4+ T cells sorted from blood. Subset in this sample: CD45RA+ positively selected.

CDR3 bases: TGTGCCAGCTCACCTGACATAAACTACAATGAGCAGTTCTTC. Protein sequence: CASSPDINYNEQFF. The V call is TRBV18, the J call TRBJ2-1; D not resolved. This CDR3 contains 14 residues. Germline assignment: CDR1 KGHSH and CDR2 LQKENI. Trimming took 3 bases from V and 3 from J, leaving 9 bases between them.